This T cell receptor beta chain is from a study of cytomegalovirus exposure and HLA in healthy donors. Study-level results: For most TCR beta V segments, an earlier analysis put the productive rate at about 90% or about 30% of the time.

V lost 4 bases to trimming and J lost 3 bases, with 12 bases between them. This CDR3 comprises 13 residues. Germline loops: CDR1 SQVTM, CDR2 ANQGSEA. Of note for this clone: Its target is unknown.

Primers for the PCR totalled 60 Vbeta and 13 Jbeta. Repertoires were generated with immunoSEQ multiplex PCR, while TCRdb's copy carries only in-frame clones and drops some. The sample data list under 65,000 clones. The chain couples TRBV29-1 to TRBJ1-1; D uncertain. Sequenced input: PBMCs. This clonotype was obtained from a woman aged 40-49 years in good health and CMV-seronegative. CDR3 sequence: CSVASASDTEAFF. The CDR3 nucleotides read TGCAGCGTTGCATCGGCCAGCGACACTGAAGCTTTCTTT.